This is a list of T cell receptor beta chains from one sample in a study of spatial heterogeneity in lung cancer. TCRdb recomputed calls from the 5' RACE reads with MiXCR, one row per CDR3 protein. The table has approximately 44,000 distinct CDR3 sequences, roughly 12% seen once. The sample was PBMCs, taken at surgery. The source is a female donor with early-stage non-small cell lung cancer. Both conserved end residues are trimmed from each CDR3. Each record gives: J gene, V gene, CDR3 protein.

TRBJ2-1,TRBV27,ASSLFTSSEQF
TRBJ2-3,TRBV29-1,SVEPAGADTQY
TRBJ2-5,TRBV7-6,ASTRTSSETQY
TRBJ1-5,TRBV6-5,ASSYEGRGGPQH
TRBJ2-3,TRBV9,ASSGLSTDTQY
TRBJ1-2,TRBV7-9,ASAPHFYGYT
TRBJ2-1,TRBV4-1,ASSQKGTSGDNEQF
TRBJ2-1,TRBV12-3/TRBV12-4,ASRTSGGPNEQF
TRBJ2-2,TRBV29-1,SSKQQNTGELF
TRBJ2-5,TRBV7-2,ASSTRGGAGETQY
TRBJ2-5,TRBV7-9,ASSQSLADQETQY
TRBJ2-7,TRBV20-1,SARDPGQGNAYEQY
TRBJ2-5,TRBV18,ASSRDSIQGETQY
TRBJ2-5,TRBV20-1,SARDPGLAEETQY
TRBJ2-7,TRBV20-1,SARDFAGPYEQY
TRBJ1-5,TRBV6-1,ASSVQDLSNQPQH
TRBJ1-6,TRBV29-1,SVGDTYNSPLH
TRBJ2-1,TRBV3-1,ASSPRTNLYNEQF
TRBJ2-6,TRBV5-5,ASSLTLVGDPSGANVLT
TRBJ2-5,TRBV20-1,SARGSGGIQETQY
TRBJ2-7,TRBV5-6,ASSLESYEQY
TRBJ2-2,TRBV20-1,SASVYTGELF
TRBJ2-3,TRBV6-5,ASGAGAGDTQY
TRBJ2-5,TRBV2,ASSEQGPRDWIQETQY
TRBJ2-3,TRBV9,ASSVPLSDTQY
TRBJ2-2,TRBV7-2,ASSFTGLAVNTGELF
TRBJ1-3,TRBV11-2,ASSLGGEGIRGNTIY